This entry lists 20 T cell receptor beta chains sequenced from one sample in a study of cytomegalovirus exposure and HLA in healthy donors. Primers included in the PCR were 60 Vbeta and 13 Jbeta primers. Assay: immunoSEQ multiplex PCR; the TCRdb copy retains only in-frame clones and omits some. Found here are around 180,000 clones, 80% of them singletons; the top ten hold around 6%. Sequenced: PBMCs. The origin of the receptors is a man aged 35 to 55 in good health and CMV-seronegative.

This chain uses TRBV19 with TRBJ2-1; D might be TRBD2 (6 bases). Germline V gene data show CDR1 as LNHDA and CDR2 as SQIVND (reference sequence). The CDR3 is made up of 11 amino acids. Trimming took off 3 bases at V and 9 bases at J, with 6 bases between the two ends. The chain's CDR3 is CASSMGGEQFF. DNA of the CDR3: TGTGCCAGTAGTATGGGAGGTGAGCAGTTCTTC.

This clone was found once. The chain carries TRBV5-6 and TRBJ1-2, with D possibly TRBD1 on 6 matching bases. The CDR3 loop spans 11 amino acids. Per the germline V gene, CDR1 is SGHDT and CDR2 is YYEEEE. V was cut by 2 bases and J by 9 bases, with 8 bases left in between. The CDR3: CASSLTGRYTF. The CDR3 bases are TGTGCCAGCAGCTTAACAGGGCGCTACACCTTC. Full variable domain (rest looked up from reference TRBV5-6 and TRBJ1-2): DAGVTQSPTHLIKTRGQQVTLRCSPKSGHDTVSWYQQALGQGPQFIFQYYEEEERQRGNFPDRFSGHQFPNYSSELNVNALLLGDSALYLCASSLTGRYTFGSGTRLTVV.

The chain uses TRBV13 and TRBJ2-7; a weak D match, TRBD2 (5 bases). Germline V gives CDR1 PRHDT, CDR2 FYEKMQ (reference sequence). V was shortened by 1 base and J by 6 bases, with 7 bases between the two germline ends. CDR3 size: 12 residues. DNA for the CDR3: TGTGCCAGCAGCTTAGACCGGGGCGAGCAGTACTTC. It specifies CASSLDRGEQYF.

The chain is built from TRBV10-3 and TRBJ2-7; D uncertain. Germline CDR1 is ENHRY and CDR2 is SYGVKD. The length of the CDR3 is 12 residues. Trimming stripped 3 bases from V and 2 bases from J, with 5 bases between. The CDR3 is CAISDRTYEQYF. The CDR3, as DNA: TGTGCCATCAGTGACAGAACCTACGAGCAGTACTTC.

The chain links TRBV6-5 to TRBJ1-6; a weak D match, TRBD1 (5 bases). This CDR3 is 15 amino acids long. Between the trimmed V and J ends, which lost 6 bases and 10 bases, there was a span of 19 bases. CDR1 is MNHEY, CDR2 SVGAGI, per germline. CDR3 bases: TGTGCCAGCAGGGACTATCGGGACGAGGGGTCACCCCTCCACTTT. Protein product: CASRDYRDEGSPLHF.

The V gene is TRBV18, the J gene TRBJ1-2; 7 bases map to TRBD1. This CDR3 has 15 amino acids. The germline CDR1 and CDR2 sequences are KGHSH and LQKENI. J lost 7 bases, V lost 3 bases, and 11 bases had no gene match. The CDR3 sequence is CASSPDGTAFGGYTF. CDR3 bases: TGTGCCAGCTCACCGGACGGGACAGCCTTTGGTGGCTACACCTTC.

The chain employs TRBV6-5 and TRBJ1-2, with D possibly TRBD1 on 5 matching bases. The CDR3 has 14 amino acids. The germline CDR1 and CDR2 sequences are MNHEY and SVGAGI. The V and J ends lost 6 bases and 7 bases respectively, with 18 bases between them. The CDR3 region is CASSPRLGGSGYTF. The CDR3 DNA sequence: TGTGCCAGCAGCCCCCGACTGGGGGGATCTGGCTACACCTTC.

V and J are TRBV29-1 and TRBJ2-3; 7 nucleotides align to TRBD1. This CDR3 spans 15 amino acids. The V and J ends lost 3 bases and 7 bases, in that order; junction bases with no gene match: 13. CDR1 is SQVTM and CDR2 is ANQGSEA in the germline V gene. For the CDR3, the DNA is TGCAGCGTTGAGATGTGGACAGGAAGAAAGAATACGCAGTATTTT. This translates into CSVEMWTGRKNTQYF.

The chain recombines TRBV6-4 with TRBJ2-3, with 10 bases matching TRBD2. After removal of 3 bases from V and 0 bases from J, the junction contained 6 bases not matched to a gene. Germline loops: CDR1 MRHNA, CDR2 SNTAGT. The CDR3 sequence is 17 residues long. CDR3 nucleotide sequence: TGTGCCAGCAGTGAACAAGGACTAGCGGCAAGCACAGATACGCAGTATTTT. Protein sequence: CASSEQGLAASTDTQYF.

Here the CDR3 reads CASSPPSGSGNTIYF. The CDR3 region has the DNA TGTGCCAGCTCACCACCGTCGGGATCTGGAAACACCATATATTTT. The chain couples TRBV18 to TRBJ1-3; D gene unclear. The CDR3 has 15 amino acids. Germline V gene data show CDR1 as KGHSH and CDR2 as LQKENI. V lost 0 bases to trimming and J lost 1 base, with 7 bases between them.

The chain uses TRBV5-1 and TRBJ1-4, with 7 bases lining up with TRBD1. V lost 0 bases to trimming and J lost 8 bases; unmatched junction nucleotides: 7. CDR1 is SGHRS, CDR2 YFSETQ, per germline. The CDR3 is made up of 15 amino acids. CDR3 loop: CASSLGTGAVEKLFF. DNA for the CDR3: TGCGCCAGCAGCTTGGGTACAGGGGCTGTAGAAAAACTGTTTTTT.

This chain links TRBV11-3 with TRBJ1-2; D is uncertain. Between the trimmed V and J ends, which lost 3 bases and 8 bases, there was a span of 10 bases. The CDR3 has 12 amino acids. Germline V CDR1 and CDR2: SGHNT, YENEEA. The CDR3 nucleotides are TGTGCCAGCAGCTTTGAGGTGACCGGCTACACCTTC. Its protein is CASSFEVTGYTF. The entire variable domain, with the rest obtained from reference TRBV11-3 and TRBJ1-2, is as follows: EAGVVQSPRYKIIEKKQPVAFWCNPISGHNTLYWYLQNLGQGPELLIRYENEEAVDDSQLPKDRFSAERLKGVDSTLKIQPAELGDSAVYLCASSFEVTGYTFGSGTRLTVV.

In nucleotides, the CDR3 is TGTGCCAGCAGCTTCAGGGTGGAGACCCAGTACTTC. The encoded protein is CASSFRVETQYF. The V and J genes are TRBV7-2 and TRBJ2-5; possibly TRBD1 for D (5 bases). There are 12 residues in the CDR3. CDR1 and CDR2 from the germline V gene are SGHTA and FQGNSA. The germline V and J ends were trimmed by 3 bases and 5 bases, with 7 bases remaining between them.

The CDR3 DNA sequence: TGTGCCAGCAGCCGATGGGCGGGAGGCTCCTACAATGAGCAGTTCTTC. It is translated as CASSRWAGGSYNEQFF. The rearrangement joins TRBV7-9 to TRBJ2-1, with 8 bases fitting TRBD2. V lost 5 bases and J lost 0; bases outside the gene matches: 6. The CDR3 runs to 16 residues. Looked up from germline, CDR1 is SEHNR and CDR2 is FQNEAQ (reference sequence).

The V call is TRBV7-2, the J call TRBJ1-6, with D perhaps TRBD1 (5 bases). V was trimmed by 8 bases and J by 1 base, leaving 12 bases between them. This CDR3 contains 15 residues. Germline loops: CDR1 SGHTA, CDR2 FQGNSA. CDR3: CASAQQGSYNSPLHF. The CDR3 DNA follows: TGTGCCAGCGCCCAGCAGGGTTCCTATAATTCACCCCTCCACTTT.

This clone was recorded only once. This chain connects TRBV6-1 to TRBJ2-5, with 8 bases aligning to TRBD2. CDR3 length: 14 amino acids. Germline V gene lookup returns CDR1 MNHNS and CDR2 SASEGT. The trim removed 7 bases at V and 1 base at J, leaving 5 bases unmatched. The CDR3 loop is CASTGRGGQETQYF. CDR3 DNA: TGTGCCAGCACCGGGAGGGGAGGCCAAGAGACCCAGTACTTC.

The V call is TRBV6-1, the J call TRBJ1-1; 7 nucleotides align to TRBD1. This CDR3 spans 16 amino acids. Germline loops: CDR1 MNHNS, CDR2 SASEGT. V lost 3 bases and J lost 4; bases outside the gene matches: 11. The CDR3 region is CASSEQTGPARTEAFF. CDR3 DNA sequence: TGTGCCAGCAGTGAGCAGACAGGGCCCGCCCGCACTGAAGCTTTCTTT.

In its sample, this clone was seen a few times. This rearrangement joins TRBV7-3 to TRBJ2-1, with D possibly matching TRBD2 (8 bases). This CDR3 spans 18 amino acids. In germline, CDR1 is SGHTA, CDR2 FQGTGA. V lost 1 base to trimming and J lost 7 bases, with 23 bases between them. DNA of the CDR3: TGTGCCAGCAGCTTAATAGCAGGGGGTAGCGGGAAGGGGAATGAGCAGTTCTTC. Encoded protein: CASSLIAGGSGKGNEQFF. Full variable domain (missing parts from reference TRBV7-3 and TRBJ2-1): GAGVSQTPSNKVTEKGKYVELRCDPISGHTALYWYRQSLGQGPEFLIYFQGTGAADDSGLPNDRFFAVRPEGSVSTLKIQRTERGDSAVYLCASSLIAGGSGKGNEQFFGPGTRLTVL.

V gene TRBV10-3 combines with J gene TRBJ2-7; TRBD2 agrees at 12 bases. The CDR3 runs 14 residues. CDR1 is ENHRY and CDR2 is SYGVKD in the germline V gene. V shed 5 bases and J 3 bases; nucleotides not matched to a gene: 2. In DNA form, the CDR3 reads TGTGCCATCAGTAGACTAGCGGGAGACTACGAGCAGTACTTC. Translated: CAISRLAGDYEQYF.

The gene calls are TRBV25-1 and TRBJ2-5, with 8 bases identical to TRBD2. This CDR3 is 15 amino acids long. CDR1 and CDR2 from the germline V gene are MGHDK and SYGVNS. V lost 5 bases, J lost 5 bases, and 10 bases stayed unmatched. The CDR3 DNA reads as TGTGCCAGCAGTCCTCCCCCGACTAGCGCGGAGACCCAGTACTTC. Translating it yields CASSPPPTSAETQYF.